The table lists the clone carrying this TCR beta chain with a few counts. Its target is unknown. This sample stems from a study of blood T cells in healthy people across ages. Using a J-beta primer mix together with a sample-barcoded 5' primer, a second PCR was run for roughly 6 to 11 cycles. TCRdb reanalysed the 5' RACE reads using MiXCR and keeps one entry per CDR3 protein. The sample lists fewer than 950,000 distinct CDR3 sequences, less than 70% occurring once. The CDR3 loop spans 12 amino acids. In germline, CDR1 is SGHRS, CDR2 YFSETQ. V was trimmed by 4 bases and J by 5 bases, leaving 8 bases between them. Findings and caveats of the study: Versus aged donors, long-lived donors had higher diversity and more naive CD4+ cells. Researchers deemed the diversity estimates from one million T cells underestimates. The fall in TCR beta diversity per million T cells was roughly linear with age.

This sequence originates from a man aged 80 or over in good health. This chain connects TRBV5-1 to TRBJ2-3; D remains unclear. The material sequenced was blood. CDR3 nucleotide sequence: TGCGCCAGCAGCCCGGTTGGAGATACGCAGTATTTT. Translated, it gives CASSPVGDTQYF.